Listed below are T cell receptor beta chains from one sample, sequenced in a study of blood T cells in healthy people across ages. MiXCR was run by TCRdb on the 5' RACE reads, yielding one entry per CDR3 protein. The sample shows some 710,000 distinct CDR3 sequences, roughly 20% of them seen only once. Sample: blood. These receptors originate from a man in his 70s in good health. Both conserved end residues are part of each CDR3. D genes are given only for firm matches. A clone size is listed for some rows: how often the clone was seen (once, few, many), or a class if it is expanded.

D gene: TRBD1
V gene: TRBV6-5
J gene: TRBJ1-2
clone size: NA
CDR3 protein: CASSYSKADRVGYGYTF
CDR3 DNA: TGTGCCAGCAGTTACTCGAAGGCGGACAGGGTTGGCTATGGCTACACCTTC

D gene: NA
V gene: TRBV9
J gene: TRBJ1-1
clone size: few
CDR3 protein: CASSPQQSMNTEAFF
CDR3 DNA: TGTGCCAGCAGCCCTCAACAGAGCATGAACACTGAAGCTTTCTTT

D gene: NA
V gene: TRBV6-2/TRBV6-3
J gene: TRBJ2-7
clone size: many
CDR3 protein: CASSSRSYEQYF
CDR3 DNA: TGTGCCAGCAGCTCCCGTTCCTACGAGCAGTACTTC

D gene: NA
V gene: TRBV7-9
J gene: TRBJ1-2
clone size: NA
CDR3 protein: CASSLNSETGYGYTF
CDR3 DNA: TGTGCCAGCAGCTTAAACTCTGAGACAGGATATGGCTACACCTTC

D gene: TRBD1
V gene: TRBV20-1
J gene: TRBJ2-1
clone size: NA
CDR3 protein: CSASTGVGLNEQFF
CDR3 DNA: TGCAGTGCTTCTACAGGGGTGGGTCTCAATGAGCAGTTCTTC

D gene: TRBD2
V gene: TRBV20-1
J gene: TRBJ2-1
clone size: few
CDR3 protein: CSARDGAGANNEQFF
CDR3 DNA: TGCAGTGCTAGAGACGGAGCGGGGGCCAACAATGAGCAGTTCTTC

D gene: NA
V gene: TRBV5-1
J gene: TRBJ2-1
clone size: few
CDR3 protein: CASSLAAGSSYNEQFF
CDR3 DNA: TGCGCCAGCAGCTTGGCGGCGGGGAGCTCCTACAATGAGCAGTTCTTC

D gene: TRBD1
V gene: TRBV28
J gene: TRBJ1-2
clone size: NA
CDR3 protein: CASVPSMAGGYYGYTF
CDR3 DNA: TGTGCCAGCGTTCCGTCTATGGCAGGGGGTTACTATGGCTACACCTTC

D gene: NA
V gene: TRBV7-2
J gene: TRBJ1-5
clone size: few
CDR3 protein: CASRPTQGPDQPQHF
CDR3 DNA: TGTGCCAGCAGACCAACCCAGGGGCCCGATCAGCCCCAGCATTTT

D gene: NA
V gene: TRBV2
J gene: TRBJ1-4
clone size: NA
CDR3 protein: CASHVRRNMGEKLFF
CDR3 DNA: TGTGCCAGCCATGTCCGACGAAATATGGGGGAAAAACTGTTTTTT

D gene: NA
V gene: TRBV12-3/TRBV12-4
J gene: TRBJ2-1
clone size: NA
CDR3 protein: CASRAGAVAYNEQFF
CDR3 DNA: TGTGCCAGCAGGGCAGGGGCCGTCGCCTACAATGAGCAGTTCTTC

D gene: TRBD1
V gene: TRBV5-1
J gene: TRBJ2-3
clone size: NA
CDR3 protein: CASSLGRYGTGNSDTQYF
CDR3 DNA: TGCGCCAGCAGCTTGGGCCGGTACGGGACAGGGAATTCAGATACGCAGTATTTT

D gene: TRBD2
V gene: TRBV29-1
J gene: TRBJ2-4
clone size: many
CDR3 protein: CSGMTSGGNIQYF
CDR3 DNA: TGCAGCGGTATGACTAGCGGGGGGAACATTCAGTACTTC

D gene: TRBD1
V gene: TRBV20-1
J gene: TRBJ2-7
clone size: few
CDR3 protein: CSAPRSGQGVEQYF
CDR3 DNA: TGCAGTGCTCCTAGGTCGGGACAGGGGGTCGAGCAGTACTTC

D gene: NA
V gene: TRBV12-3/TRBV12-4
J gene: TRBJ2-4
clone size: NA
CDR3 protein: CASSWGNIQYF
CDR3 DNA: TGTGCCAGCAGTTGGGGGAACATTCAGTACTTC

D gene: NA
V gene: TRBV14
J gene: TRBJ1-2
clone size: few
CDR3 protein: CASSQPGRESYGYTF
CDR3 DNA: TGTGCCAGCAGCCAGCCGGGACGGGAGAGCTATGGCTACACCTTC

D gene: TRBD2
V gene: TRBV29-1
J gene: TRBJ2-1
clone size: NA
CDR3 protein: CSVEAPSGGHNEQFF
CDR3 DNA: TGCAGCGTTGAGGCCCCTAGCGGGGGACACAATGAGCAGTTCTTC

D gene: TRBD1
V gene: TRBV12-3/TRBV12-4
J gene: TRBJ1-2
clone size: NA
CDR3 protein: CASGAGQGYGYTF
CDR3 DNA: TGTGCCAGCGGCGCGGGACAGGGTTATGGCTACACCTTC

D gene: NA
V gene: TRBV15
J gene: TRBJ1-2
clone size: NA
CDR3 protein: CATSRDAVKGYTF
CDR3 DNA: TGTGCCACCAGCAGAGATGCAGTTAAAGGCTACACCTTC

D gene: TRBD1
V gene: TRBV7-2
J gene: TRBJ1-4
clone size: NA
CDR3 protein: CASSPGQGINEKLFF
CDR3 DNA: TGTGCCAGCAGCCCGGGACAGGGCATTAATGAAAAACTGTTTTTT

D gene: TRBD2
V gene: TRBV7-8
J gene: TRBJ2-1
clone size: few
CDR3 protein: CASSAPRTSLYNEQFF
CDR3 DNA: TGTGCCAGCAGCGCACCTCGGACTAGCCTTTACAATGAGCAGTTCTTC

D gene: NA
V gene: TRBV14
J gene: TRBJ2-7
clone size: few
CDR3 protein: CASSARYEQYF
CDR3 DNA: TGTGCCAGCAGCGCCCGATACGAGCAGTACTTC

D gene: NA
V gene: TRBV20-1
J gene: TRBJ2-4
clone size: few
CDR3 protein: CGASSGKPTRDIQYF
CDR3 DNA: TGCGGTGCTAGTAGCGGCAAACCCACGAGGGACATTCAGTACTTC

D gene: NA
V gene: TRBV11-3
J gene: TRBJ2-3
clone size: few
CDR3 protein: CASSPGGTPSDTQYF
CDR3 DNA: TGTGCCAGCAGCCCCGGGGGAACCCCCTCAGATACGCAGTATTTT

D gene: NA
V gene: TRBV5-1
J gene: TRBJ1-5
clone size: NA
CDR3 protein: CASRPALNSNQPQHF
CDR3 DNA: TGCGCCAGCAGGCCAGCCCTAAATAGCAATCAGCCCCAGCATTTT

D gene: TRBD1
V gene: TRBV20-1
J gene: TRBJ2-1
clone size: few
CDR3 protein: CSARDEGDRGDNEQFF
CDR3 DNA: TGCAGTGCTAGAGACGAGGGGGACAGGGGTGACAATGAGCAGTTCTTC

D gene: TRBD1
V gene: TRBV12-3/TRBV12-4
J gene: TRBJ2-6
clone size: few
CDR3 protein: CASSLVGRGLSGANVLTF
CDR3 DNA: TGTGCCAGCAGTTTAGTCGGCAGGGGGCTTTCTGGGGCCAACGTCCTGACTTTC

D gene: NA
V gene: TRBV28
J gene: TRBJ1-1
clone size: NA
CDR3 protein: CASSSPGTNTEAFF
CDR3 DNA: TGTGCCAGCAGTTCGCCGGGAACGAACACTGAAGCTTTCTTT

D gene: TRBD1
V gene: TRBV19
J gene: TRBJ2-3
clone size: few
CDR3 protein: CASSEDRINTDTQYF
CDR3 DNA: TGTGCCAGTAGCGAGGACAGGATAAACACAGATACGCAGTATTTT

D gene: NA
V gene: TRBV7-9
J gene: TRBJ2-3
clone size: few
CDR3 protein: CASSPVSGTPYTDTQYF
CDR3 DNA: TGTGCCAGCAGCCCCGTATCCGGGACACCATACACAGATACGCAGTATTTT

D gene: NA
V gene: TRBV11-2
J gene: TRBJ2-1
clone size: NA
CDR3 protein: CASSLGPQGPYNEQFF
CDR3 DNA: TGTGCCAGCAGCTTAGGCCCACAGGGCCCCTACAATGAGCAGTTCTTC

D gene: NA
V gene: TRBV3-1
J gene: TRBJ1-2
clone size: few
CDR3 protein: CASSQEQAYGYTF
CDR3 DNA: TGTGCCAGCAGCCAAGAACAGGCCTATGGCTACACCTTC

D gene: TRBD1
V gene: TRBV12-3/TRBV12-4
J gene: TRBJ1-1
clone size: NA
CDR3 protein: CASSTRTGTEAFF
CDR3 DNA: TGTGCCAGCAGTACCCGGACAGGCACTGAAGCTTTCTTT

D gene: NA
V gene: TRBV12-3/TRBV12-4
J gene: TRBJ1-5
clone size: few
CDR3 protein: CASSPGSRGNQPQHF
CDR3 DNA: TGTGCCAGCAGTCCAGGGAGTCGGGGCAATCAGCCCCAGCATTTT

D gene: NA
V gene: TRBV5-1
J gene: TRBJ2-7
clone size: NA
CDR3 protein: CASSIKDEQYF
CDR3 DNA: TGCGCCAGCAGCATAAAAGACGAGCAGTACTTC

D gene: TRBD1
V gene: TRBV18
J gene: TRBJ1-4
clone size: many
CDR3 protein: CASSPGQNEKLFF
CDR3 DNA: TGTGCCAGCTCACCGGGACAGAATGAAAAACTGTTTTTT

D gene: TRBD2
V gene: TRBV6-5
J gene: TRBJ2-4
clone size: NA
CDR3 protein: CASSYSGRNIQYF
CDR3 DNA: TGTGCCAGCAGTTACAGCGGGAGAAACATTCAGTACTTC

D gene: NA
V gene: TRBV23-1
J gene: TRBJ1-3
clone size: NA
CDR3 protein: CASSHVTRAGNTIYF
CDR3 DNA: TGCGCCAGCAGTCATGTAACCAGGGCTGGAAACACCATATATTTT

D gene: NA
V gene: TRBV7-9
J gene: TRBJ1-1
clone size: NA
CDR3 protein: CASQGEWGTEAFF
CDR3 DNA: TGTGCCAGCCAAGGGGAGTGGGGCACTGAAGCTTTCTTT

D gene: NA
V gene: TRBV5-1
J gene: TRBJ2-3
clone size: few
CDR3 protein: CASSGSGVDTQYF
CDR3 DNA: TGCGCCAGCAGCGGCTCAGGGGTAGATACGCAGTATTTT

D gene: NA
V gene: TRBV25-1
J gene: TRBJ1-1
clone size: few
CDR3 protein: CASFDIEAFF
CDR3 DNA: TGTGCCAGCTTCGACATAGAAGCTTTCTTT

D gene: NA
V gene: TRBV29-1
J gene: TRBJ2-6
clone size: NA
CDR3 protein: CSVFTVISGANVLTF
CDR3 DNA: TGCAGCGTTTTCACAGTGATCTCTGGGGCCAACGTCCTGACTTTC